A single sample gave rise to the 4 T cell receptor beta chains below, sequenced in a study of identifying expanded T cells in peripheral blood. Generated by immunoSEQ multiplex PCR, the TCRdb table keeps only in-frame clones and is missing some. The table includes about 90,000 clones, around 85% detected once. The sequencing input was blood. The source of these receptors is a person between 18 and 75 years old in good health.

This chain uses TRBV6-1 with TRBJ1-2; 7 bases align to TRBD1. The CDR3 has 13 residues. V gave up 7 bases and J gave up 4 bases; unmatched junction bases: 6. Looked up from germline, CDR1 is MNHNS and CDR2 is SASEGT. Written as DNA, the CDR3 is TGTGCCAGCACGACAGGGAGTGGCTATGGCTACACCTTC. Translated, it gives CASTTGSGYGYTF.

The chain carries TRBV19 and TRBJ2-3; unclear D gene. The V gene lost 5 bases and the J gene lost 2 bases, with 8 bases spanning the gap. Germline V CDR1 and CDR2: LNHDA, SQIVND (reference sequence). The CDR3 sequence is 13 residues long. The CDR3 loop reads CASSDRHTDTQYF. The CDR3 coding sequence is TGTGCCAGTAGTGACCGACACACAGATACGCAGTATTTT.

The J gene is TRBJ2-3, the V gene TRBV5-4; 11 bases fit TRBD2. V was clipped by 2 bases and J by 5 bases; unmatched bases: 7. This CDR3 spans 16 amino acids. Germline V gene data show CDR1 as SGHNT and CDR2 as YYREEE (reference sequence). The CDR3 loop is CASSFIGLAGGDTQYF. The DNA for the CDR3 is TGTGCCAGCAGCTTTATAGGTCTAGCGGGGGGAGATACGCAGTATTTT.

This chain joins TRBV5-4 and TRBJ2-7; 7 nucleotides agree with TRBD2. CDR1 and CDR2 (germline): SGHNT, YYREEE (reference sequence). Trimming took 4 bases from V and 7 from J; bases not matched to a gene: 11. The CDR3 has 14 residues. The CDR3, as DNA: TGTGCCAGCAGCCTAGACCTAGCGGTGGGGGAGCAGTACTTC. It translates to CASSLDLAVGEQYF.